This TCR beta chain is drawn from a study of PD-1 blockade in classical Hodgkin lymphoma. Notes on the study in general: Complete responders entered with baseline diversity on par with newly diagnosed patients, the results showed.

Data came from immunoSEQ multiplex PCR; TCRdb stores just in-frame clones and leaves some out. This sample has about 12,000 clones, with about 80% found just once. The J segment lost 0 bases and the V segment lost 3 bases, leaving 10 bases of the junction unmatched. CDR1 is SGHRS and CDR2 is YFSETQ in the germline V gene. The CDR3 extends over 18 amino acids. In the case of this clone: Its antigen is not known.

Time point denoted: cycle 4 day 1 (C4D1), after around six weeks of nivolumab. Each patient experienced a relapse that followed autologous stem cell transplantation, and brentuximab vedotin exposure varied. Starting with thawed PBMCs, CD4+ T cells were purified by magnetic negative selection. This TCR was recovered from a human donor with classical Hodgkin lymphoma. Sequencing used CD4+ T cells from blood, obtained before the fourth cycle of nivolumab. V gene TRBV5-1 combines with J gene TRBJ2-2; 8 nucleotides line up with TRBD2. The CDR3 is CASSSPGGHIPNTGELFF. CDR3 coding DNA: TGCGCCAGCAGCTCCCCGGGGGGGCACATCCCGAACACCGGGGAGCTGTTTTTT. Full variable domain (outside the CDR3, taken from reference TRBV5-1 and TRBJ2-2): KAGVTQTPRYLIKTRGQQVTLSCSPISGHRSVSWYQQTPGQGLQFLFEYFSETQRNKGNFPGRFSGRQFSNSRSEMNVSTLELGDSALYLCASSSPGGHIPNTGELFFGEGSRLTVL.